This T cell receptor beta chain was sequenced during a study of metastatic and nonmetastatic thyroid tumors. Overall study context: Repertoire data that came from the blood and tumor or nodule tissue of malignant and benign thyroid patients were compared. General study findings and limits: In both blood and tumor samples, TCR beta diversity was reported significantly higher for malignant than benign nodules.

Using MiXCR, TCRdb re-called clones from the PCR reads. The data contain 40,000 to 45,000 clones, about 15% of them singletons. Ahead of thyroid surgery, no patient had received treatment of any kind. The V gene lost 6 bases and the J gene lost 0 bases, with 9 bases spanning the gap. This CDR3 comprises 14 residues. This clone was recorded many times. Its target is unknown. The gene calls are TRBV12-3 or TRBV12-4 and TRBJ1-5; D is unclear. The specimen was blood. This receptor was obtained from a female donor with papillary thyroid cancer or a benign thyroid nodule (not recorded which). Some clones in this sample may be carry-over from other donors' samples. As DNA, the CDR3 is TGTGCCAGCAGCCCGACACATAGCAATCAGCCCCAGCATTTT. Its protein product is CASSPTHSNQPQHF.